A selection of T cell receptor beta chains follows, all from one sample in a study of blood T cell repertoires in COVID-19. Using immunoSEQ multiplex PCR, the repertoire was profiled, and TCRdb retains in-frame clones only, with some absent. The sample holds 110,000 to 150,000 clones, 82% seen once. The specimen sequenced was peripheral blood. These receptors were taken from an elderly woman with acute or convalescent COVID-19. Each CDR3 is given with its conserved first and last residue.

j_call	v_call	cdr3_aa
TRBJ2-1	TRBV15	CATSRVGTGSYNEQFF
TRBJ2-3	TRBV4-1	CASSPLWGQSTDTQYF
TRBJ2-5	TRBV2	CASSALATETQYF
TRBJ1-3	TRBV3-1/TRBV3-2	CASSQVRDSRGRGRNTIYF
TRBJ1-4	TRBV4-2	CASSQDRGRSNEKLFF
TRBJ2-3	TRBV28	CASSLLEFTDTQYF
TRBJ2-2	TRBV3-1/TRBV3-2	CASSLTGGGTGELFF
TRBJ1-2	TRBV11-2	CASSLSSGTGYLTF
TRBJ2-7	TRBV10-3	CAIRPSTGQGVDEQYF
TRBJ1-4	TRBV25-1	CASIGSTNEKLFF